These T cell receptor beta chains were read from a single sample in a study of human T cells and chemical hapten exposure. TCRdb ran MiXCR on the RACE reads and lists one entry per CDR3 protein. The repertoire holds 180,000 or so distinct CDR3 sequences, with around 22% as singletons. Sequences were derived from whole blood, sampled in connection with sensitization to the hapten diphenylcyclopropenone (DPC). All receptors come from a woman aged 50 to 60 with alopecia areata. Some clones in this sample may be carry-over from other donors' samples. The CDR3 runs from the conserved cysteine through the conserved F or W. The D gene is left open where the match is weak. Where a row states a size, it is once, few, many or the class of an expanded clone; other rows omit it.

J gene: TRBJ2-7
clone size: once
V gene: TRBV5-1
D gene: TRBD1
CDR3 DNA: TGCGCCAGCAGCCCGGACAGGGCCTACGAGCAGTACTTC
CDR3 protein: CASSPDRAYEQYF

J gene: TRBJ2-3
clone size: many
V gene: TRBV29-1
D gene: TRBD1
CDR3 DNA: TGCAGCGTCGTCCCGACAGGGTCTAGCACAGATACGCAGTATTTT
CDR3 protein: CSVVPTGSSTDTQYF

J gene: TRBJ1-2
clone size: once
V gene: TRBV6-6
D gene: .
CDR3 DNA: TGTGCCAGCAGAGCTCCGGGGGTCTATGGCTACACCTTC
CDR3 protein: CASRAPGVYGYTF

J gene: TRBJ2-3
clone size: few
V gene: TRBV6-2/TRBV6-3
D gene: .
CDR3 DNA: TGTGCCAGCCGCCCGGCCGGGGCAGATACGCAGTATTTT
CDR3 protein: CASRPAGADTQYF

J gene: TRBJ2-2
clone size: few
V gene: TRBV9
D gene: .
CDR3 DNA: TGTGCCAGCAGCGTAGCGGCGAACACCGGGGAGCTGTTTTTT
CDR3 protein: CASSVAANTGELFF

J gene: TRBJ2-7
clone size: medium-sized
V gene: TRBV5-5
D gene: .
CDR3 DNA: TGTGCCAGCTTTAGCGACTCCTACGAGCAGTACTTC
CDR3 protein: CASFSDSYEQYF

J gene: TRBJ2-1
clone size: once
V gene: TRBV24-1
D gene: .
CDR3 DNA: TGTGCCACCAGTAAGCAGGGCTCCTACAATGAGCAGTTCTTC
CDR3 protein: CATSKQGSYNEQFF

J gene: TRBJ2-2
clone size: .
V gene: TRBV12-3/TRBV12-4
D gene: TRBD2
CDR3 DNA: TGTGCCAGCACCTCCGGGACTAGATTGGGGGAGCTGTTTTTT
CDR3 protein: CASTSGTRLGELFF

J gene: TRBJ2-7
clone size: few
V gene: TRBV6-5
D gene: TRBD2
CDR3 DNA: TGTGCCAGCAGTCGAAGCGGGAGCTCCTACGAGCAGTACTTC
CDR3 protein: CASSRSGSSYEQYF

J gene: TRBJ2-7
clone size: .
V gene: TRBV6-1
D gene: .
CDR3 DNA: TGTGCCAGCAGTGAACGGAGGGAGAGGCGTTACGAGCAGTACTTC
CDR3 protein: CASSERRERRYEQYF

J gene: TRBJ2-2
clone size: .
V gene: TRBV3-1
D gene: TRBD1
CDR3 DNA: TGTGCCAGCAGCGATAAGGGACAGTCGAACACCGCGGAGCTGTTTTTT
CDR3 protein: CASSDKGQSNTAELFF

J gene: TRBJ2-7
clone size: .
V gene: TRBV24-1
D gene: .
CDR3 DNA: TGTGCCACCATCAGACCCTCAAGGAATAACAATCCGGCTAGGCCCTCCTACGAGCAGTACTTC
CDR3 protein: CATIRPSRNNNPARPSYEQYF

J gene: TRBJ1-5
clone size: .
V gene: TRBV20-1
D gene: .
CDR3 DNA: TGCAGTGCTAGCTGGTTAGTCGGGGGATCGGGCTTCGATCAGCCCCAGCATTTT
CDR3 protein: CSASWLVGGSGFDQPQHF

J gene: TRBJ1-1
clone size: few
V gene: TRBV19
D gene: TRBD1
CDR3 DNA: TGTGCCAGTAGTCGGACAGGGAACACTGAAGCTTTCTTT
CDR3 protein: CASSRTGNTEAFF

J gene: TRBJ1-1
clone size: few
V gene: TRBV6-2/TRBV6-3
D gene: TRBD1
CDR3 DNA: TGTGCCAGCAGGATGACAGGGCGTGTTGAAGCTTTCTTT
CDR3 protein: CASRMTGRVEAFF

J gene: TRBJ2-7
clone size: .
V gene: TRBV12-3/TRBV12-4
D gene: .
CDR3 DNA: TGTGCCAGCAGCACAGGGATGGGGACCTACGAGCAGTACTTC
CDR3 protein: CASSTGMGTYEQYF

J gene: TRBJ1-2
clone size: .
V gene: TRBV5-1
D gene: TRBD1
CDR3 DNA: TGCGCCAGCAGCTTGGGGGACAGGACTAACTATGGCTACACCTTC
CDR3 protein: CASSLGDRTNYGYTF

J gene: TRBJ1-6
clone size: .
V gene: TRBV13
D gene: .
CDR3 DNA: TGTGCCAGCAGCTCCAGCCTCCTGGCAGTACAGGGTTCACCCCTCCACTTT
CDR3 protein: CASSSSLLAVQGSPLHF

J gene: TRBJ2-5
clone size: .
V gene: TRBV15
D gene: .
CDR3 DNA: TGTGCCACCAGCGGTCTAGCGGCACCGGGGGCGACCCAGTACTTC
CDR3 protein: CATSGLAAPGATQYF

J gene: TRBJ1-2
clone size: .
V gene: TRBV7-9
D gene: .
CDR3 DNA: TGTGCCAGCAGCTTAGGGGGGCCAGGGGTCCTCAACTATGGCTACACCTTC
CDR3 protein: CASSLGGPGVLNYGYTF

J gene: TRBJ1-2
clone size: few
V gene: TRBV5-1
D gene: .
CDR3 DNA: TGCGCCAGCAGCTTGGTTTTGGACAGCCAGGGGAGCTACACCTTC
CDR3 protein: CASSLVLDSQGSYTF

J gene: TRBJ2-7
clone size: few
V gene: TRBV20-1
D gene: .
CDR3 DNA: TGCAGTGCTAGAGTACCGGGTACCAACTACGAGCAGTACTTC
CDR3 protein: CSARVPGTNYEQYF

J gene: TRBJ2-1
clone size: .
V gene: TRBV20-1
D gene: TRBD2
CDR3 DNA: TGCAGTGCTAGAGATGGCCAGCGGGACTACAATGAGCAGTTCTTC
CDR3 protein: CSARDGQRDYNEQFF

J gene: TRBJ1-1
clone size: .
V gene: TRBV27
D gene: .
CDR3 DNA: TGTGCCAGCCATAGCTCAGGGTTCGAAGCTTTCTTT
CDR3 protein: CASHSSGFEAFF

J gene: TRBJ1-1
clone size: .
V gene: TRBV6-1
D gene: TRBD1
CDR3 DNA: TGTGCCAGCAGTCCCCAAGGACAGGAGAACACTGAAGCTTTCTTT
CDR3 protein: CASSPQGQENTEAFF

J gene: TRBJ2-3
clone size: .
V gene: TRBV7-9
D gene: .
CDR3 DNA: TGTGCCAGCAGCTTTTTGGAAGATACGCAGTATTTT
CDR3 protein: CASSFLEDTQYF

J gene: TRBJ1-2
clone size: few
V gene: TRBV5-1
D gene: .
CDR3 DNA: TGCGCCAGCAGCCCGTCCTTTGGGACGGTGAACTATGGCTACACCTTC
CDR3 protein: CASSPSFGTVNYGYTF

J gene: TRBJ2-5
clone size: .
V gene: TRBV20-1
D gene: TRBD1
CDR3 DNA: TGCAGTGCTCTCTGGGACAGGGGGACAGAGACCCAGTACTTC
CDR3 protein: CSALWDRGTETQYF

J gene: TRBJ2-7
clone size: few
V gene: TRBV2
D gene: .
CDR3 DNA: TGTGCCAGCAGTCGCAGGGGGGTGGAGCAGTACTTC
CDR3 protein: CASSRRGVEQYF

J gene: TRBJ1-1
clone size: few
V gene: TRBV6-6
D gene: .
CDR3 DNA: TGTGCCAGCAGCCTTGAGGGGTCTTTCGGCACTGAAGCTTTCTTT
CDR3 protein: CASSLEGSFGTEAFF

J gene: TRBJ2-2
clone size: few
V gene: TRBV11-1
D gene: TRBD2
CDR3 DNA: TGTGCCAGCAGCCGACTAGCGGGAACCGGGGAGCTGTTTTTT
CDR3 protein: CASSRLAGTGELFF

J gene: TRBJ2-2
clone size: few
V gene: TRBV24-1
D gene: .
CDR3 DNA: TGTGCCACCAGTGATGGAGGTTCGGACACCGGGGAGCTGTTTTTT
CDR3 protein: CATSDGGSDTGELFF

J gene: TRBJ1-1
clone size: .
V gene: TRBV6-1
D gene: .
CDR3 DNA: TGTGCCAGCAGTTTGGACGGAGAAGCTTTCTTT
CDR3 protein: CASSLDGEAFF

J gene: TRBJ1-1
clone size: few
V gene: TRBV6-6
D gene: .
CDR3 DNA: TGTGCCAGCAGCCAGGCAAGGGGAGGCACTGAAGCTTTCTTT
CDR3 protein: CASSQARGGTEAFF

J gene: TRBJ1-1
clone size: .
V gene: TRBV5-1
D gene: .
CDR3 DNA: TGCGCCAGCAGCTTGGAAGCCAGGGGAGCCACTGAAGCTTTCTTT
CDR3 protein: CASSLEARGATEAFF

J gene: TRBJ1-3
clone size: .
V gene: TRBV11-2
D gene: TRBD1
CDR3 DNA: TGTGCCAGCAGCCCACGGATGACAGGGACTGGAAACACCATATATTTT
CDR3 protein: CASSPRMTGTGNTIYF

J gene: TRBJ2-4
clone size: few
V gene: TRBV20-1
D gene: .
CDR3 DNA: TGCAGTGCTAGAGAACCGGCAGGGGCCAAAAACATTCAGTACTTC
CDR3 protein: CSAREPAGAKNIQYF

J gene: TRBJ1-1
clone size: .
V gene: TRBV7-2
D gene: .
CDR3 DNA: TGTGCCAGCAGCATGGATTGGGGGGGACGGACTGAAGCTTTCTTT
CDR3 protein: CASSMDWGGRTEAFF

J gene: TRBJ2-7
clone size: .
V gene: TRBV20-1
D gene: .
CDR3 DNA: TGCAGTGCTACCCCAGGATACGAGCAGTACTTC
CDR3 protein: CSATPGYEQYF

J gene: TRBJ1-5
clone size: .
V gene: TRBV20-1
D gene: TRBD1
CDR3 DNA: TGCAGTGCTCGCAGGGGGGGCAATCAGCCCCAGCATTTT
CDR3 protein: CSARRGGNQPQHF

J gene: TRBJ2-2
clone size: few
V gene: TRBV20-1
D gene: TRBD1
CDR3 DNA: TGCAGTGCGCCAGCTCGAGACAGGGGGAACACCGGGGAGCTGTTTTTT
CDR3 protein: CSAPARDRGNTGELFF

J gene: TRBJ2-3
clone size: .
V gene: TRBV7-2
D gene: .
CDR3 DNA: TGTGCCAGCAGCTTAGTTGTCACAGATACGCAGTATTTT
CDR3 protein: CASSLVVTDTQYF